This T cell receptor beta chain derives from a study of vaccination and CD4 T cells after COVID-19. Whole-study context: At a median approximately 99 days (range 35 to 161) after diagnosis, post-COVID samples were drawn.

As regards this clonotype: No antigen is known for it.

CDR1 LNHDA and CDR2 SQIVND come from the germline V gene (reference sequence). V shed 4 bases and J 6 bases; nucleotides not matched to a gene: 4. This CDR3 contains 15 residues. Treatment: roughly 10-day PBMC culture with coronavirus spike peptide pools or control peptides (ViraFEST assay). TCR sequencing followed the expansion of antigen-specific T cells with peptide pools in ViraFEST. Fewer than 2.5 million PBMCs per well were cultured with 7.5 to 10 IU/ml IL-2 and approximately 9.6 ug/ml peptide pools. Cultured CD4+ T-cell DNA underwent Oncomine TCR Beta short-read sequencing. Via MiXCR, TCRdb re-called the PCR reads, giving one row per CDR3 protein. The table includes nearly 15,000 distinct CDR3 sequences, roughly 53% detected once.

The V and J genes are TRBV19 and TRBJ1-5; 12 bases match TRBD1. The input for sequencing was CD4+ T cells from blood, cultured in vitro, taken before SARS-CoV-2 vaccination. This TCR was sampled from a human donor who had recovered from COVID-19. This chain's CDR3 is CASSKGTGGSQPQHF. CDR3 in DNA: TGTGCCAGTAGTAAGGGGACAGGGGGCAGTCAGCCCCAGCATTTT.